The 24 T cell receptor beta chains in this list originate from one sample, sequenced in a study of blood T cells in healthy people across ages. It was with a sample-barcoded 5' primer and a J-beta primer mix that a second PCR of about 6 to 11 cycles was run. One entry per CDR3 protein results from TCRdb running MiXCR on the 5' RACE reads. The sample comprises about 970,000 distinct CDR3 sequences, roughly 51% of which are singletons, and about 20% rests with the top ten. The sequencing input was blood. The receptors shown here come from a woman aged 55 to 70 in good health.

V gene TRBV2 combines with J gene TRBJ1-2, with D possibly matching TRBD1 (5 bases). The CDR3 loop spans 14 amino acids. Germline V gives CDR1 SNHLY, CDR2 FYNNEI. Trimming took off 5 bases at V and 5 bases at J, with 15 bases between the two ends. CDR3 in amino acids: CASSFDSYPYGYTF. The CDR3 DNA reads as TGTGCCAGCAGTTTCGACAGCTACCCGTATGGCTACACCTTC.

The chain has TRBV6-5 and TRBJ2-5; D remains unclear. CDR1 is MNHEY, CDR2 SVGAGI, per germline. CDR3 length equals 13 residues. V was pared by 6 bases and J by 1 base, with 9 bases between. This chain's CDR3 is CASSPNPQETQYF. CDR3 nucleotides: TGTGCCAGCAGCCCAAACCCCCAAGAGACCCAGTACTTC.

CDR3 amino acids: CASRGLAGNADTQYF. DNA of the CDR3: TGTGCCAGCAGAGGACTAGCGGGAAACGCAGATACGCAGTATTTT. This sequence joins TRBV27 and TRBJ2-3, with 12 bases fitting TRBD2. The CDR3 consists of 15 residues. Germline CDR1 MNHEY, CDR2 SMNVEV (reference sequence). V shed 6 bases and J 4 bases; nucleotides not matched to a gene: 5.

The chain combines TRBV18 with TRBJ1-6; the D gene is possibly TRBD1 (5 bases). The CDR3 length is 14 residues. Germline V CDR1 and CDR2: KGHSH, LQKENI. Trimming took off 2 bases at V and 6 bases at J, with 8 bases between the two ends. The CDR3: CASSPEGSNSPLHF. The DNA for the CDR3 is TGTGCCAGCTCACCAGAGGGGAGTAATTCACCCCTCCACTTT.

About this clonotype itself: A much larger clone lies a single base off, so this may be a read error. The chain combines TRBV5-1 with TRBJ1-1; maybe TRBD1 (5 bases). CDR1 and CDR2 (germline): SGHRS, YFSETQ. This CDR3 region has 14 residues. The CDR3 region has the DNA TGCGCCAGCAGCTTGCGTGGTGCAGGGACTGAAGTTTTCTTT. Translation gives CASSLRGAGTEVFF.

The chain employs TRBV12-3 or TRBV12-4 and TRBJ1-4, with D unresolved. V was pared by 8 bases and J by 6 bases, with 16 bases between. The CDR3 length is 14 residues. This CDR3 reads CASRRGEGDEKLFF. The CDR3 DNA reads TGTGCCAGCCGCCGAGGCGAAGGAGATGAAAAACTGTTTTTT.

The table lists this clonotype with a few counts. The chain combines TRBV2 with TRBJ2-7, with 16 bases fitting TRBD2. CDR3 length: 16 amino acids. Germline CDR1 and CDR2: SNHLY and FYNNEI. V lost 10 bases, J lost 4 bases, and 10 bases stayed unmatched. The CDR3 DNA reads TGTGCCACCACCGGGACTAGCGGGAGGGCGTCATACGAGCAGTACTTC. This sequence encodes CATTGTSGRASYEQYF.

This sequence joins TRBV2 and TRBJ2-3; tentative D call: TRBD1 (6 bases). CDR3 length: 16 residues. Germline V gene sequence: CDR1 SNHLY, CDR2 FYNNEI. V was pared by 6 bases and J by 2 bases, with 18 bases between. This CDR3 is CASSYDRSSSTDTQYF. For the CDR3, the DNA is TGTGCCAGCAGCTATGACAGGTCGTCATCCACAGATACGCAGTATTTT.

A remark on this clonotype: The germline gene is not matched at one end of the junction; a read error may be the cause. V gene TRBV29-1 combines with J gene TRBJ2-1; D possibly uses TRBD1 or TRBD2 (5 bases each). The CDR3 consists of 16 residues. Germline V gene data show CDR1 as SQVTM and CDR2 as ANQGSEA. The DNA for the CDR3 is TGTAGCGTTGTAAGGGGAGCGCCCGAACATCACAATGAGCAGTTCTTC. Residues: CSVVRGAPEHHNEQFF.

The chain employs TRBV20-1 and TRBJ2-1; no reliable D call. Trimming removed 1 base from V and 4 bases from J, with 11 bases in between. Germline CDR1 is DFQATT and CDR2 is SNEGSKA (reference sequence). The CDR3 runs 14 residues. The CDR3 loop is CSARAGTLYNEQFF. As DNA, the CDR3 is TGCAGTGCTAGAGCGGGCACTCTTTACAATGAGCAGTTCTTC.

The rearrangement links TRBV20-1 to TRBJ2-3; the match to TRBD2 covers 7 bases. This CDR3 contains 15 residues. V trimming: 2 bases; J trimming: 4 bases; junction bases outside the gene matches: 9. Germline V gene sequence: CDR1 DFQATT, CDR2 SNEGSKA (reference sequence). CDR3 residues: CSARPSGRGPDTQYF. The CDR3, as DNA: TGCAGTGCTAGACCCTCGGGGAGGGGACCAGATACGCAGTATTTT.

The chain has TRBV6-6 and TRBJ2-5; TRBD1 agrees at 8 bases. The end of the DNA is better explained by TRBJ2-7, so the J call may be wrong. The CDR3 length is 14 residues. Germline V gene lookup returns CDR1 MNHNY and CDR2 SVGAGI (reference sequence). CDR3 nucleotides: TGTGCCAGCAACGAGGGACAGGCTTGGGACGAGCAGTACTTC. Residues: CASNEGQAWDEQYF.

This clonotype was recorded a few times. The CDR3 region is CAATAGGETQYF. CDR3 bases: TGTGCCGCGACAGCCGGAGGGGAGACCCAGTACTTC. The V gene is TRBV3-1, the J gene TRBJ2-7; possible D gene TRBD2, 6 bases. The last part of the DNA fits TRBJ2-5 better; the J call may be wrong. CDR3 length: 12 residues. The germline V gene encodes CDR1 LGHDT and CDR2 YNNKEL (reference sequence).

This CDR3 is CASSHRRASRETQYF. The CDR3 DNA sequence: TGTGCCAGCAGCCACCGACGGGCTAGTCGGGAGACCCAGTACTTC. The chain recombines TRBV11-2 with TRBJ2-7, with D hard to call. Matching the DNA end better, TRBJ2-5 makes the J call doubtful. Germline V gives CDR1 SGHAT, CDR2 FQNNGV. CDR3 length: 15 amino acids.

This clonotype was seen a handful of times. The chain recombines TRBV27 with TRBJ2-5; TRBD2 aligns across 10 bases. The J call is doubtful: the DNA matches TRBJ2-7 better. The V gene's germline CDR1 is MNHEY and CDR2 SMNVEV (reference sequence). CDR3 length: 16 residues. The CDR3 DNA is TGTGCCAGCTTCCCCCACCAAGCGGGAGGGGAATACGAGCAGTACTTC. Residues: CASFPHQAGGEYEQYF.

With regard to this clonotype: A read error may explain this, as a much larger clone is one base away. The CDR3 sequence: CASSHLLATAYEQYF. CDR3 DNA: TGCGCCAGCAGCCACCTGCTAGCGACGGCCTACGAGCAGTACTTC. The chain carries TRBV4-1 and TRBJ2-7, with D possibly TRBD2 on 6 matching bases. The CDR3 runs to 15 residues. V was trimmed by 3 bases and J by 2 bases, leaving 14 bases between them. Germline CDR1 reads MGHRA; CDR2 reads YSYEKL.

The genes are TRBV20-1 and TRBJ2-1; D is perhaps TRBD1 or TRBD2 (6 bases each). The CDR3 is made up of 16 amino acids. The V gene's germline CDR1 is DFQATT and CDR2 SNEGSKA (reference sequence). The V and J ends lost 3 bases and 3 bases respectively, with 18 bases between them. DNA of the CDR3: TGCAGTGCTAGTAGGGGGGCTGTTGGGTTCTACAATGAGCAGTTCTTC. Translated: CSASRGAVGFYNEQFF.

This chain links TRBV10-1 with TRBJ2-7; the D is unclear. The V gene lost 5 bases and the J gene lost 7 bases, with 15 bases spanning the gap. The CDR3 sequence is 13 residues long. Per germline, CDR1 WNHNN and CDR2 SYGVQD (reference sequence). In nucleotides, the CDR3 is TGCGCCAGCAGTAAGAGGACCCAAGGGGAGCAGTACTTC. It specifies CASSKRTQGEQYF.

The genes are TRBV5-1 and TRBJ2-7; D is undetermined. Trimming took 2 bases from V and 6 from J, leaving 12 bases between them. Germline V lookup: CDR1 SGHRS, CDR2 YFSETQ. CDR3 length: 13 amino acids. CDR3 in amino acids: CASSLEAAREQYF. The CDR3 coding sequence is TGCGCCAGCAGCTTAGAGGCAGCCCGCGAGCAGTACTTC.

About this clonotype itself: Its ends do not fully match the called genes, so a read error is possible. The chain uses TRBV18 and TRBJ2-3; no clear D gene. The CDR3 covers 16 residues. Germline CDR1 and CDR2: KGHSH and LQKENI. Here the CDR3 reads CAGSPQSVGGTDTQYF. CDR3 in DNA: TGTGCCGGCTCACCACAATCGGTAGGAGGCACAGATACGCAGTATTTT.

This clonotype has more than one count but fewer than ten. This chain uses TRBV12-3 or TRBV12-4 with TRBJ2-1; a weak D match, TRBD2 (6 bases). Trimming stripped 8 bases from V and 7 bases from J, with 18 bases between. CDR3 length equals 14 residues. The CDR3 region is CASCTGTFSNEQFF. The CDR3 DNA sequence: TGTGCCAGCTGTACCGGGACTTTCTCAAATGAGCAGTTCTTC.

The genes are TRBV12-3 or TRBV12-4 and TRBJ2-5; no reliable D call. The CDR3 length is 12 residues. The ends were cut back, 3 bases at V and 11 bases at J, with 13 bases in the middle. The CDR3 protein is CASSFTATEQYF. In nucleotides, the CDR3 is TGTGCCAGCAGTTTTACGGCCACGGAGCAGTACTTC.

The V and J genes are TRBV3-1 and TRBJ2-7; TRBD2 matches at 13 bases. The J segment lost 4 bases and the V segment lost 1 base, leaving 4 bases of the junction unmatched. The CDR3 has 16 residues. The germline V gene has CDR1 LGHDT and CDR2 YNNKEL (reference sequence). The CDR3 DNA is TGTGCCAGCAGCCAAGGGACTAGCGGGAGTGGATACGAGCAGTACTTC. Encoded protein: CASSQGTSGSGYEQYF.

The table lists this clonotype with a few counts. The chain has TRBV7-2 and TRBJ1-2, with TRBD1 as a possible D gene (5 bases). CDR1 is SGHTA and CDR2 is FQGNSA in the germline V gene. CDR3 length: 16 residues. V shed 1 base and J shed 8 bases, with 20 bases lying between them. The CDR3 bases are TGTGCCAGCAGCTTAGGCTTTGGTGAGGGGAGGAGGGGCTACACCTTC. It translates to CASSLGFGEGRRGYTF.